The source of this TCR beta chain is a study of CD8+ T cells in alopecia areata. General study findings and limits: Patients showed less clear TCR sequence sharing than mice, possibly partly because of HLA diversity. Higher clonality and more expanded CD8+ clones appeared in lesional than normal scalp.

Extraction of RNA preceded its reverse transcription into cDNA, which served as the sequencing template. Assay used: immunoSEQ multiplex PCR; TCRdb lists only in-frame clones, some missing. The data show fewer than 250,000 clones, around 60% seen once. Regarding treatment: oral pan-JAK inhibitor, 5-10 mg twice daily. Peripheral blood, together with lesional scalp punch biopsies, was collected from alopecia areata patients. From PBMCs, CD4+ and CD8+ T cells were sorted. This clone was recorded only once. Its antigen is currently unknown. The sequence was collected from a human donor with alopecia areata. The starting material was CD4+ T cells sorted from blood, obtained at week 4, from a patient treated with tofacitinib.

CDR3 in amino acids: CASSSTGVYNEQFF. CDR3 DNA sequence: TGTGCCAGCAGCTCGACAGGGGTCTACAATGAGCAGTTCTTC. The chain is built from TRBV7-2 and TRBJ2-1; 8 bases match TRBD1. With 4 bases clipped from V and 3 bases from J, the junction kept 2 bases outside the gene matches. Germline values: CDR1 SGHTA, CDR2 FQGNSA. This CDR3 has 14 residues. Filled out from reference TRBV7-2 and TRBJ2-1, the complete variable domain reads GAGVSQSPSNKVTEKGKDVELRCDPISGHTALYWYRQSLGQGLEFLIYFQGNSAPDKSGLPSDRFSAERTGGSVSTLTIQRTQQEDSAVYLCASSSTGVYNEQFFGPGTRLTVL.